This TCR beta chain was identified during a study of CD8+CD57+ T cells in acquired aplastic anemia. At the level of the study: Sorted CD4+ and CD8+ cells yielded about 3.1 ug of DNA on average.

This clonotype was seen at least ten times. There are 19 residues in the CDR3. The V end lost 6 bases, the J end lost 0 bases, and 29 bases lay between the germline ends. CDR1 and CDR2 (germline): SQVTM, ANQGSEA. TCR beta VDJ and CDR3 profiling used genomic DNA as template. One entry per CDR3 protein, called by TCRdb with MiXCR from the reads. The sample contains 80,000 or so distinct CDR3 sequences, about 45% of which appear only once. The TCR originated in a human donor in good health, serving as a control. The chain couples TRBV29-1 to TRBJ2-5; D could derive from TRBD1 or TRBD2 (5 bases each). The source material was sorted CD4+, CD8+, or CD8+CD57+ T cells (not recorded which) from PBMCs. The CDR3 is CSVHDRRRDGPRYQETQYF. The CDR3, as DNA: TGCAGCGTACACGATCGACGCCGGGACGGACCTCGGTACCAAGAGACCCAGTACTTC. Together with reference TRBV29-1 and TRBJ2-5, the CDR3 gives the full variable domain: SAVISQKPSRDICQRGTSLTIQCQVDSQVTMMFWYRQQPGQSLTLIATANQGSEATYESGFVIDKFPISRPNLTFSTLTVSNMSPEDSSIYLCSVHDRRRDGPRYQETQYFGPGTRLLVL.